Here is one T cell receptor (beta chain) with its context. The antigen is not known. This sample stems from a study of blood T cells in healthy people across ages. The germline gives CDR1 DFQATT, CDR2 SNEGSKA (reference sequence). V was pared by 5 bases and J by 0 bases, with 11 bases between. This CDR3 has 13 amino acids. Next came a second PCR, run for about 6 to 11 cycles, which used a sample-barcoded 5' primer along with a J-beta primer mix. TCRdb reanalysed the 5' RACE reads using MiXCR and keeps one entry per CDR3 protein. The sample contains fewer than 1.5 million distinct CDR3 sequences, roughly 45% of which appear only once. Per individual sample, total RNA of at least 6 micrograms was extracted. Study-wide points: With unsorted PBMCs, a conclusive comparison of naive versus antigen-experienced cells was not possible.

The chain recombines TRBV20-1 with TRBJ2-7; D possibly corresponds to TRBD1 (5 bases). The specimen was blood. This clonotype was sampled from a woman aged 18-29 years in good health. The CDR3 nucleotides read TGCAGTGCTCGAACAGGTGCCTCCTACGAGCAGTACTTC. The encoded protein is CSARTGASYEQYF.